These T cell receptor beta chains were read from a single sample in a study of human T cells and chemical hapten exposure. TCRdb independently ran MiXCR on the RACE reads; one entry per CDR3 protein. The table shows around 82,000 distinct CDR3 sequences, with 6.5% to 8% occurring only once. The sample was whole blood, taken in connection with sensitization to the hapten diphenylcyclopropenone (DPC). The receptor set was obtained from a woman aged 30 to 39 with alopecia areata. Some clones in this sample may be carry-over from other donors' samples. CDR3s include the opening cysteine and the closing phenylalanine or tryptophan. D genes are given only for firm matches. Some rows have no size entry. The others give once, few or many, or a class for an expanded clone.

TRBV20-1	TRBJ2-2	TRBD2	-	TGCAGTGCTCGCTTAGCGGGGGGCACCGGGGAGCTGTTTTTT	CSARLAGGTGELFF
TRBV10-3	TRBJ1-2	-	-	TGTGCCATCAGTGTGGGAACAGGGTCCAACTATGGCTACACCTTC	CAISVGTGSNYGYTF
TRBV12-3/TRBV12-4	TRBJ1-1	-	many	TGTGCCAGTCTAGGGGCGCACAACACTGAAGCTTTCTTT	CASLGAHNTEAFF
TRBV6-2/TRBV6-3	TRBJ2-2	-	many	TGTGCCAGCAGCCCCGGGGACTTTTCCACCGGGGAGCTGTTTTTT	CASSPGDFSTGELFF
TRBV7-2	TRBJ1-2	-	many	TGTGCCAGCAGCTTATGGGTTAGAGACTATGGCTACACCTTC	CASSLWVRDYGYTF
TRBV11-2	TRBJ1-3	-	-	TGTGCCAGCAGCTTAGTCGAGGGGCAGAGAAACACCATATATTTT	CASSLVEGQRNTIYF
TRBV5-6	TRBJ2-3	-	-	TGTGCCAGCAGCTTGAATACCAGGGTTAAGGCAACAGATACGCAGTATTTT	CASSLNTRVKATDTQYF
TRBV20-1	TRBJ2-6	-	many	TGCAGTGCTCACACCCGCTCTGGGGCCAACGTCCTGACTTTC	CSAHTRSGANVLTF
TRBV7-9	TRBJ1-6	-	few	TGTGCCAGCAGCTTAGTCGTTGGGGGTAGGACCTATAATTCACCCCTCCACTTT	CASSLVVGGRTYNSPLHF
TRBV29-1	TRBJ2-3	TRBD2	many	TGCAGCGTTGACAGCGGGGGAGCCGGAGATACGCAGTATTTT	CSVDSGGAGDTQYF